This paragraph reports one TCR beta chain. At one of its ends the junction is not consistent with the germline gene, which may arise from a read error. This specimen belongs to a study of tumor-infiltrating lymphocytes in primary liver carcinoma. The length of the CDR3 is 17 residues. The V gene's germline CDR1 is SGHAT and CDR2 FQNNGV. The investigators made TCR beta cDNA from roughly 460 ng total RNA, using a constant-region primer. Library construction for TCR beta comprised three nested multiplex PCR rounds performed with slightly modified ARM-PCR. Investigators reported that the first two PCR rounds, at around 9 cycles each, used TRBV1-TRBV30 forward primers with a C-beta reverse primer. TCRdb re-called the multiplex PCR reads through MiXCR, storing one row per CDR3 protein. This table holds approximately 47,000 distinct CDR3 sequences, around three quarters found once. It was from roughly 20-30 mg of unsorted bulk tissue that RNA and DNA were co-extracted.

Material for sequencing was liver tumor tissue from sampling region 3. Specified subset: tumor region T3, left-lateral pole. The chain joins TRBV11-2 to TRBJ2-2; 12 positions agree with TRBD2. The receptor was isolated from a middle-aged man with primary liver carcinoma and hepatitis B virus infection. CDR3 sequence reads: CASSLLAGGLSTGELFF. CDR3 nucleotides: TGTGCCAGCAGCTTACTAGCGGGAGGGCTTAGCACCGGGGAGCTGTTTTTC.